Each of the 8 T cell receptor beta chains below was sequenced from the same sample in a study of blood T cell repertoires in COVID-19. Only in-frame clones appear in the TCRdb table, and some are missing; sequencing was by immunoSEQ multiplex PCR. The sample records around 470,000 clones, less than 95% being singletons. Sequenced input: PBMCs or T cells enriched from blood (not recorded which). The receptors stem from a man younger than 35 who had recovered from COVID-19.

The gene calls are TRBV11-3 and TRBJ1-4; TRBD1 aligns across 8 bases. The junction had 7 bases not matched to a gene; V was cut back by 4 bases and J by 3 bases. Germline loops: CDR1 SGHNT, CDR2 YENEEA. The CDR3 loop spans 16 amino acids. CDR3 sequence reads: CASSSGQGRANEKLFF. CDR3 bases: TGTGCCAGCAGCTCCGGACAGGGCCGCGCTAATGAAAAACTGTTTTTT.

The CDR3 region is CASSLGQGHTEAFF. The CDR3, as DNA: TGTGCCAGCAGTTTAGGGCAGGGTCACACTGAAGCTTTCTTT. This chain uses TRBV28 with TRBJ1-1; a weak D match, TRBD1 (5 bases). Per the germline V gene, CDR1 is MDHEN and CDR2 is SYDVKM. Trimming left V 2 bases short and J 3 bases short, with 10 bases between. CDR3 size: 14 residues.

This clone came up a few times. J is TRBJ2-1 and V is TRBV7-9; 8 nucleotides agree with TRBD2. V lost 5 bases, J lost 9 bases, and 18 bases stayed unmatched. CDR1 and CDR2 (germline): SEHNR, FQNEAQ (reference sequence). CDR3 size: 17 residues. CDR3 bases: TGTGCCAGCAGCAAGGGGCCTAGCGGGCAACCCAGCGGTGAGCAGTTCTTC. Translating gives CASSKGPSGQPSGEQFF.

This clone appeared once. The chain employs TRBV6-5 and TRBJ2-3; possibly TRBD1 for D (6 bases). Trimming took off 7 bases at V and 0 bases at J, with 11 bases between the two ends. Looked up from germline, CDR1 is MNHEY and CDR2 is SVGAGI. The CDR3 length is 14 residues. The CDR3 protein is CASTSTGSTDTQYF. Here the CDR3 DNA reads TGTGCCAGCACATCGACAGGAAGCACAGATACGCAGTATTTT.

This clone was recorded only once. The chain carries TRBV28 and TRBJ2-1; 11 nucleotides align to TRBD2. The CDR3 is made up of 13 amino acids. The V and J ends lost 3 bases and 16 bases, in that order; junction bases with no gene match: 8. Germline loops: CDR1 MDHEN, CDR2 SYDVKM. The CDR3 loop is CASSLDTSGRFFF. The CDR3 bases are TGTGCCAGCAGTTTGGATACTAGCGGGAGATTTTTCTTC.

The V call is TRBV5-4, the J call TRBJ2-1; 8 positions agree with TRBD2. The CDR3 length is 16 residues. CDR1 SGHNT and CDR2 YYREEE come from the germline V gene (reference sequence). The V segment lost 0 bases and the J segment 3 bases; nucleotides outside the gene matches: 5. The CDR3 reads CASSLDWRGDYNEQFF. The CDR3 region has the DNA TGTGCCAGCAGCTTGGATTGGCGGGGGGACTACAATGAGCAGTTCTTC.

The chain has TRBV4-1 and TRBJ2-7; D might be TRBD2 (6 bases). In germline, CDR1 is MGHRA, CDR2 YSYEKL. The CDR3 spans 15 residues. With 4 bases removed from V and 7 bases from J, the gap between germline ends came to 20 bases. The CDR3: CASSPNGGEAQEQYF. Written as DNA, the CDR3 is TGCGCCAGCAGCCCAAACGGGGGAGAGGCTCAAGAGCAGTACTTC.

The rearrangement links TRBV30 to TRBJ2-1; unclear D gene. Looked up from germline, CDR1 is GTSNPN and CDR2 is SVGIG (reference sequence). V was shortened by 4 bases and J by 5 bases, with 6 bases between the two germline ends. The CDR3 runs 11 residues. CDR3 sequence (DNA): TGTGCCTGGATTTCAAACAATGAGCAGTTCTTC. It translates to CAWISNNEQFF.